Only one count was recorded for the clone carrying this T cell receptor (beta chain). Antigen: not known. The sample belongs to a study of long-term antiretroviral therapy in people with HIV. Study-level results: Before ART, certain clones expanded, and these dominated the repertoire at all time points.

CDR3 size: 16 residues. The V and J ends lost 5 bases and 7 bases, in that order; junction bases with no gene match: 16. In germline, CDR1 is SGHTA, CDR2 FQGNSA. Running of the v3.0 immunoSEQ assay took place at survey level. Data came from immunoSEQ multiplex PCR; TCRdb stores just in-frame clones and leaves some out. Of about 24,000 clones listed, roughly four fifths are singletons. This chain links TRBV7-2 with TRBJ2-7; 8 nucleotides match TRBD2. The source is a man aged 25-40 years with HIV. The sequenced sample was unsorted PBMCs, obtained 4.4 years after starting antiretroviral therapy. The CDR3 spells CASSPTGGGLSLEQYF. CDR3 sequence (DNA): TGTGCCAGCAGCCCAACCGGCGGGGGGCTTTCCCTGGAGCAGTACTTC.